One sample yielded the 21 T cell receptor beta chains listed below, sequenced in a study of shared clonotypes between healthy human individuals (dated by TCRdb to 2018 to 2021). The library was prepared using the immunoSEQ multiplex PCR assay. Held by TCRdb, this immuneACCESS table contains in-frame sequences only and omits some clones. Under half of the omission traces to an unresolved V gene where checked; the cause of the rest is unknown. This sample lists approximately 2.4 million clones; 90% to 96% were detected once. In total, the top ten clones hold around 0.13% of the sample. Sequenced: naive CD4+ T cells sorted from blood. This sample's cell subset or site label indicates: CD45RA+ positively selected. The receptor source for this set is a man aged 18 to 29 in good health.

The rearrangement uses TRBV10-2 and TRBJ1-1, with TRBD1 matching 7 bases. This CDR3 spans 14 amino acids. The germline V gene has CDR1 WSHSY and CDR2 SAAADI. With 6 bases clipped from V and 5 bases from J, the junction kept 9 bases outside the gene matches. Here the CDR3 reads CASRETGQWTEAFF. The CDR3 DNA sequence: TGCGCCAGCAGAGAGACAGGGCAGTGGACTGAAGCTTTCTTT.

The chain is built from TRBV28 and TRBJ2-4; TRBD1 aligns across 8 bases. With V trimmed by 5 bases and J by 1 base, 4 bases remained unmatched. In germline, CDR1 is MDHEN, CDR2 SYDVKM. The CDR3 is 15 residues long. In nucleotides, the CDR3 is TGTGCCAGCAGTGTTTACAGGGGGGCCAAAAACATTCAGTACTTC. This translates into CASSVYRGAKNIQYF.

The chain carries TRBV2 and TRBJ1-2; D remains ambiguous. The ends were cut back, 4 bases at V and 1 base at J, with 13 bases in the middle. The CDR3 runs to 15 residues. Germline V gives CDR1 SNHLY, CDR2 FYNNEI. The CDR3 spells CASSGRREDNYGYTF. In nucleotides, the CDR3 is TGTGCCAGCAGTGGGAGAAGGGAGGATAACTATGGCTACACCTTC.

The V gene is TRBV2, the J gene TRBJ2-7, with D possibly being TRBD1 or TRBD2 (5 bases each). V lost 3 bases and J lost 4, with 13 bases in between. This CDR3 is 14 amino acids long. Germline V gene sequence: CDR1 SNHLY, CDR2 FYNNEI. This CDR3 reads CASSDPGWGYEQYF. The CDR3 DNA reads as TGTGCCAGCAGTGACCCAGGGTGGGGGTACGAGCAGTACTTC.

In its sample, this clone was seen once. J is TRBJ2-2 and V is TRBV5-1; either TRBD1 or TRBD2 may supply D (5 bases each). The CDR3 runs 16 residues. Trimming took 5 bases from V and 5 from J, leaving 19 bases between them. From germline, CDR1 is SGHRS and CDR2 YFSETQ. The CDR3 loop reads CASRGPQGIWTGELFF. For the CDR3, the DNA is TGCGCCAGCAGGGGACCGCAGGGAATATGGACCGGGGAGCTGTTTTTT.

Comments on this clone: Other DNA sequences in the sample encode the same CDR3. The CDR3 loop reads CAWSVLAGTGELFF. The CDR3 DNA reads as TGTGCCTGGAGTGTGCTAGCGGGCACCGGGGAGCTGTTTTTT. This chain uses TRBV30 with TRBJ2-2; 8 bases align to TRBD2. CDR3 length: 14 residues. V was pared by 0 bases and J by 4 bases, with 1 base of the junction left unmatched. Looked up from germline, CDR1 is GTSNPN and CDR2 is SVGIG (reference sequence).

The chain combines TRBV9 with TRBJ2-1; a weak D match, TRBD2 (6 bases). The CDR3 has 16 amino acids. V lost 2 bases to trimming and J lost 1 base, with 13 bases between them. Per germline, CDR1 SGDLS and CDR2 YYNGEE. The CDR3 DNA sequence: TGTGCCAGCAGCGTCGCGGGGAGTGCATCCTACAATGAGCAGTTCTTC. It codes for CASSVAGSASYNEQFF.

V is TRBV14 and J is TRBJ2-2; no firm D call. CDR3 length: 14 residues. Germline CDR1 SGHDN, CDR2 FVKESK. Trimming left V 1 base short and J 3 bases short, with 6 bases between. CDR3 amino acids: CASSQVAHTGELFF. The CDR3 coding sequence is TGTGCCAGCAGCCAAGTAGCCCACACCGGGGAGCTGTTTTTT.

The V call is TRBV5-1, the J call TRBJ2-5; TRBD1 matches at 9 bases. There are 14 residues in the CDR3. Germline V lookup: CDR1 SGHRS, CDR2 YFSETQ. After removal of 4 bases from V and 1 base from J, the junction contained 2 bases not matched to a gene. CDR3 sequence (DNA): TGCGCCAGCAGCCGACAGGGGGTCCAAGAGACCCAGTACTTC. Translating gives CASSRQGVQETQYF.

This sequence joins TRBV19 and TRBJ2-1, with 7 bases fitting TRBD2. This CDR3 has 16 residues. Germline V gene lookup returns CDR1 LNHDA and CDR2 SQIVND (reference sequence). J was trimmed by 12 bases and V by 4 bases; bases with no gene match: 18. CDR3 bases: TGTGCCAGTAGTAATCCCGCGGGCGGGAGCTTTCTTGGGCAGTTCTTC. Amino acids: CASSNPAGGSFLGQFF.

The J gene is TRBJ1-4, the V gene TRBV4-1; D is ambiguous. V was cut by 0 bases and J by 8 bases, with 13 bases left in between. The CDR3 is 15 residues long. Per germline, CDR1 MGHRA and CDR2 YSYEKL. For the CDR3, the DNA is TGCGCCAGCAGCCAAGATCTGGTCAATCAGGAAAAACTGTTTTTT. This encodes CASSQDLVNQEKLFF.

Written as DNA, the CDR3 is TGTGCCAGCAGTAATGGTGGGACGCGGTATGGCGACTATGGCTACACCTTC. Amino acids: CASSNGGTRYGDYGYTF. J is TRBJ1-2 and V is TRBV28, with a possible D match to TRBD1 (5 bases). V gave up 5 bases and J gave up 3 bases, with 22 bases separating them. CDR1 and CDR2 (germline): MDHEN, SYDVKM. The length of the CDR3 is 17 residues.

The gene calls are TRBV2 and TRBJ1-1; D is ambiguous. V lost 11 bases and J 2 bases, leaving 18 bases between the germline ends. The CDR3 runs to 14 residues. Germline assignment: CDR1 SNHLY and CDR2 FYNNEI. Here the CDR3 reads CAGGSGRLNTEAFF. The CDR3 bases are TGTGCCGGAGGTTCCGGACGGTTAAACACTGAAGCTTTCTTT.

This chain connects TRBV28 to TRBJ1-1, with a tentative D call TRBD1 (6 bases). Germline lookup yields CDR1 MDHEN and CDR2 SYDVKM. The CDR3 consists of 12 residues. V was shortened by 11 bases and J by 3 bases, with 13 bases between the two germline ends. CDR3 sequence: CAGQGTYTEAFF. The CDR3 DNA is TGTGCCGGCCAGGGGACATACACTGAAGCTTTCTTT.

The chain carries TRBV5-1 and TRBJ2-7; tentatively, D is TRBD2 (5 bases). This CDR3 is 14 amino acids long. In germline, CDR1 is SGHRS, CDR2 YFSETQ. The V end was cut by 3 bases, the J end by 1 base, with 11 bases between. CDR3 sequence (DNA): TGCGCCAGCAGCTGGGGAGCGCAATCCTACGAGCAGTACTTC. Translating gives CASSWGAQSYEQYF.

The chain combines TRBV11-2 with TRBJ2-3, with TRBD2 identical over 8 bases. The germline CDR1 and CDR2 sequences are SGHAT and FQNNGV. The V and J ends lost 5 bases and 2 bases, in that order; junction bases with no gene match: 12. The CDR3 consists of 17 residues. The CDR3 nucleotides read TGTGCCAGCAGCCAACGATTTAGCGGGACGTTCACAGATACGCAGTATTTT. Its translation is CASSQRFSGTFTDTQYF.

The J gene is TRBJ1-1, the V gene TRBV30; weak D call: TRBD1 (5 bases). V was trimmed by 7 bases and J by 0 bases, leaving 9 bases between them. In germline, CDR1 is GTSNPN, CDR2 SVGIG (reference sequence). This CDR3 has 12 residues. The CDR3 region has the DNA TGTGCCTCAGGGTCGATGAACACTGAAGCTTTCTTT. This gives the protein CASGSMNTEAFF.

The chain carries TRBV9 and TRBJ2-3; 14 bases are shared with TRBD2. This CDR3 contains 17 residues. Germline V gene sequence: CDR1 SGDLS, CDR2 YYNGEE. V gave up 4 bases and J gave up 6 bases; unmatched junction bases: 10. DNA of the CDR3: TGTGCCAGCAGCATCGGGACTAGCGGGAGAGAGTCTGATACGCAGTATTTT. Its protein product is CASSIGTSGRESDTQYF.

CDR3 sequence reads: CASSRDRGTQETQYF. CDR3 coding DNA: TGTGCCAGTAGTAGGGACAGGGGAACCCAAGAGACCCAGTACTTC. This sequence joins TRBV19 and TRBJ2-5, with 10 bases aligning to TRBD1. Germline CDR1 reads LNHDA; CDR2 reads SQIVND (reference sequence). This CDR3 region has 15 residues. Trimming cost V 4 bases and J 1 base; bases outside gene matches: 3. The full variable domain, its missing parts supplied by reference TRBV19 and TRBJ2-5, is DGGITQSPKYLFRKEGQNVTLSCEQNLNHDAMYWYRQDPGQGLRLIYYSQIVNDFQKGDIAEGYSVSREKKESFPLTVTSAQKNPTAFYLCASSRDRGTQETQYFGPGTRLLVL.

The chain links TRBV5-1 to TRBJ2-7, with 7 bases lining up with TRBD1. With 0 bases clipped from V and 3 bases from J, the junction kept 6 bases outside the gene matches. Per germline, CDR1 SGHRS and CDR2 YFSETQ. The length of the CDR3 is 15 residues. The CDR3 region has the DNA TGCGCCAGCAGCTTGGGTTGGGACAGCAGCTACGAGCAGTACTTC. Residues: CASSLGWDSSYEQYF.

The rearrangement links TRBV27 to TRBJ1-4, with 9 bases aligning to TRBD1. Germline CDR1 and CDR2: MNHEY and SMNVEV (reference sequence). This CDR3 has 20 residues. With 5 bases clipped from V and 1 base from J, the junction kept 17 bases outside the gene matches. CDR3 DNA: TGTGCCAGCAGTACCTACCGGGACAGGGTCGGCCATGGAACTAATGAAAAACTGTTTTTT. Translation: CASSTYRDRVGHGTNEKLFF.